Each of the 26 T cell receptor beta chains below was sequenced from the same sample in a study of T-cell reconstitution after alpha-beta-depleted transplantation in children. A library of TCRbeta sequences, prepared with unique molecular identifiers, was generated. Each CDR3 protein gets one entry after TCRdb re-called the PCR reads with MiXCR. The sample has some 400,000 distinct CDR3 sequences, around 21% seen once. This sample comprised PBMCs from the stem cell graft donor, obtained from the stem cell graft. The origin of the receptors is a human donor who donated a stem cell graft to a child with acute myeloid leukemia.

CDR3 amino acids: CASSVDCLADSYEQYF. DNA of the CDR3: TGTGCCAGCAGCGTAGATTGCCTAGCGGACTCCTACGAGCAGTACTTC. V is TRBV9 and J is TRBJ2-7, with TRBD2 matching over 7 bases. The germline gives CDR1 SGDLS, CDR2 YYNGEE. The V segment lost 0 bases and the J segment 0 bases; nucleotides outside the gene matches: 6. The CDR3 is 16 residues long. The full variable domain, with the rest looked up from reference TRBV9 and TRBJ2-7, is DSGVTQTPKHLITATGQRVTLRCSPRSGDLSVYWYQQSLDQGLQFLIQYYNGEERAKGNILERFSAQQFPDLHSELNLSSLELGDSALYFCASSVDCLADSYEQYFGPGTRLTVT.

The chain is built from TRBV12-3 or TRBV12-4 and TRBJ2-1; 10 positions agree with TRBD2. This CDR3 spans 19 amino acids. V lost 5 bases to trimming and J lost 0 bases; unmatched junction nucleotides: 13. CDR3 sequence (DNA): TGTGCCAGCAGTCGACTAGGCGGACTAGCGGCCGGCTCCTACAATGAGCAGTTCTTC. Its protein is CASSRLGGLAAGSYNEQFF.

This clonotype was seen a handful of times. In nucleotides, the CDR3 is TGCAGCGCAGACCGCAGGGGGCAGAAGGATGAGCAGTTCTTC. This gives the protein CSADRRGQKDEQFF. The chain couples TRBV29-1 to TRBJ2-1; 8 bases agree with TRBD1. Per germline, CDR1 SQVTM and CDR2 ANQGSEA. The CDR3 loop spans 14 amino acids. Trimming cost V 7 bases and J 8 bases; bases outside gene matches: 13.

This clonotype was observed many times. The V gene is TRBV20-1, the J gene TRBJ2-5; D is ambiguous. V gave up 7 bases and J gave up 2 bases, with 11 bases separating them. Looked up from germline, CDR1 is DFQATT and CDR2 is SNEGSKA (reference sequence). The CDR3 has 12 residues. In nucleotides, the CDR3 is TGCAGTGTTCCTCGGGCGCAAGAGACCCAGTACTTC. This codes for CSVPRAQETQYF.

This clonotype came up many times. The chain couples TRBV15 to TRBJ2-1; 7 nucleotides match TRBD2. The germline V gene encodes CDR1 LNHNV and CDR2 YYDKDF (reference sequence). J was trimmed by 8 bases and V by 0 bases; bases with no gene match: 7. The CDR3 covers 15 residues. The CDR3 protein is CATSRDQAGSDEQFF. In DNA form, the CDR3 reads TGTGCCACCAGCAGAGATCAAGCGGGAAGTGATGAGCAGTTCTTC.

This clonotype was seen a handful of times. J is TRBJ1-1 and V is TRBV28; D is uncertain. Trimming stripped 6 bases from V and 5 bases from J, with 10 bases between. The CDR3 sequence is 12 residues long. CDR1 is MDHEN, CDR2 SYDVKM, per germline. The CDR3 nucleotides read TGTGCCAGCAGGGATTGGAATACTGAAGCTTTCTTT. Its protein product is CASRDWNTEAFF.

This chain joins TRBV6-1 and TRBJ2-7, with D possibly matching TRBD1 (6 bases). Germline loops: CDR1 MNHNS, CDR2 SASEGT. This CDR3 has 14 residues. Trimming took 5 bases from V and 2 from J, leaving 13 bases between them. The CDR3 DNA sequence: TGTGCCAGCAGTAAGTCCAGGGGAGCCTACGAGCAGTACTTC. It translates to CASSKSRGAYEQYF.

CDR3 coding DNA: TGCGCCAGCAGCTTGGAGGGCTCGGGTTTTGACACCATATATTTT. It yields the protein CASSLEGSGFDTIYF. The chain couples TRBV5-1 to TRBJ1-3, with D unclear. V was pared by 0 bases and J by 8 bases, with 15 bases between. Germline V CDR1 and CDR2: SGHRS, YFSETQ. The CDR3 spans 15 residues.

The genes are TRBV12-3 or TRBV12-4 and TRBJ2-1; D gene uncertain. This CDR3 region has 14 residues. The V and J ends lost 1 base and 3 bases respectively, with 7 bases between them. The CDR3, as DNA: TGTGCCAGCAGTTTAGGCGGTTTCTACAATGAGCAGTTCTTC. This gives the protein CASSLGGFYNEQFF.

The V call is TRBV29-1, the J call TRBJ1-2; unclear D gene. The V end was cut by 5 bases, the J end by 8 bases, with 9 bases between. Per the germline V gene, CDR1 is SQVTM and CDR2 is ANQGSEA. CDR3 size: 10 residues. CDR3 bases: TGCAGCGTTCAAAAAGGAGGCTACACCTTC. It yields the protein CSVQKGGYTF. The full variable domain, with the rest looked up from reference TRBV29-1 and TRBJ1-2, is SAVISQKPSRDICQRGTSLTIQCQVDSQVTMMFWYRQQPGQSLTLIATANQGSEATYESGFVIDKFPISRPNLTFSTLTVSNMSPEDSSIYLCSVQKGGYTFGSGTRLTVV.

This clonotype has only a few counts. The gene calls are TRBV20-1 and TRBJ2-7; 12 positions agree with TRBD2. With 6 bases clipped from V and 4 bases from J, the junction kept 28 bases outside the gene matches. The CDR3 totals 21 residues. Germline values: CDR1 DFQATT, CDR2 SNEGSKA (reference sequence). The CDR3 spells CSALIRLRTGTSGWTYYEQYF. The CDR3 bases are TGCAGTGCCTTGATCCGGTTAAGAACCGGGACTAGCGGGTGGACTTATTACGAGCAGTACTTC.

At least ten counts were recorded for this clonotype. This sequence joins TRBV24-1 and TRBJ2-3; D is ambiguous. The V gene lost 3 bases and the J gene lost 3 bases, with 9 bases spanning the gap. The CDR3 totals 14 residues. Germline CDR1 reads KGHDR; CDR2 reads SFDVKD. The CDR3 reads CATSDPKWTDTQYF. The CDR3 coding sequence is TGTGCCACCAGTGATCCTAAATGGACAGATACGCAGTATTTT.

This clonotype was recorded a few times. CDR3 in amino acids: CASSLKLSYEQYF. CDR3 DNA: TGTGCCAGCAGTTTGAAATTGAGTTACGAGCAGTACTTC. The chain has TRBV12-3 or TRBV12-4 and TRBJ2-7; D ambiguous. CDR3 size: 13 residues. The V end lost 3 bases, the J end lost 4 bases, and 10 bases lay between the germline ends.

Note on this clonotype: This may arise from a read error, as a much more abundant clone is one base away. V is TRBV10-3 and J is TRBJ2-7; D is possibly TRBD1 or TRBD2 (5 bases each). The germline CDR1 and CDR2 sequences are ENHRY and SYGVKD. The CDR3 sequence is 13 residues long. Trimming removed 8 bases from V and 4 bases from J, with 15 bases in between. The CDR3 here is CAIGGDMVYEQYF. The CDR3 region has the DNA TGTGCCATCGGGGGAGACATGGTATACGAGCAGTACTTC.

V gene TRBV5-8 combines with J gene TRBJ1-1, with D possibly being TRBD1 (5 bases). CDR1 and CDR2 (germline): SGHTS, YDEGEE. V dropped 5 bases and J dropped 3 bases, with 17 bases sitting between them. CDR3 length: 15 amino acids. In DNA form, the CDR3 reads TGTGCCAGCAGTTCATCCGGGACTCCCGACACTGAAGCTTTCTTT. Amino acids: CASSSSGTPDTEAFF.

This clonotype was counted between two and nine times. The rearrangement uses TRBV5-1 and TRBJ2-2; no clear D. Germline V gives CDR1 SGHRS, CDR2 YFSETQ. The CDR3 totals 14 residues. V lost 0 bases and J 4 bases, leaving 7 bases between the germline ends. The CDR3 reads CASSLEIITGELFF. Written as DNA, the CDR3 is TGCGCCAGCAGCTTGGAGATTATCACCGGGGAGCTGTTTTTT.

This clonotype occurred a few times. The rearrangement joins TRBV7-9 to TRBJ2-3; D is uncertain. This CDR3 has 14 amino acids. In germline, CDR1 is SEHNR, CDR2 FQNEAQ (reference sequence). The V end was cut by 6 bases, the J end by 0 bases, with 10 bases between. CDR3 amino acids: CASRHRGSTDTQYF. In nucleotides, the CDR3 is TGTGCCAGCAGGCATAGAGGAAGCACAGATACGCAGTATTTT.

In this sample, this clonotype turned up many times. The chain uses TRBV10-3 and TRBJ2-7; no clear D gene. V was clipped by 0 bases and J by 5 bases, with 17 bases between them. Per the germline V gene, CDR1 is ENHRY and CDR2 is SYGVKD. The CDR3 is 16 amino acids. CDR3: CAISESMVPSVDEQYF. The CDR3 nucleotides are TGTGCCATCAGTGAGTCGATGGTGCCTAGTGTCGACGAGCAGTACTTC.

This clonotype was counted at least ten times. The chain couples TRBV29-1 to TRBJ2-1, with D uncertain. CDR1 is SQVTM, CDR2 ANQGSEA, per germline. V lost 6 bases to trimming and J lost 8 bases, with 14 bases between them. This CDR3 has 12 residues. The CDR3 bases are TGCAGCGTCCCCGACGTGTGGGATGAGCAGTTCTTC. The encoded protein is CSVPDVWDEQFF.

The genes are TRBV19 and TRBJ2-3; unclear D gene. Germline assignment: CDR1 LNHDA and CDR2 SQIVND (reference sequence). The CDR3 is made up of 15 amino acids. The V and J ends lost 2 bases and 3 bases respectively, with 12 bases between them. The CDR3 loop is CASSITVGSTDTQYF. In DNA form, the CDR3 reads TGTGCCAGTAGTATAACTGTGGGCTCAACAGATACGCAGTATTTT.

The chain has TRBV11-1 and TRBJ1-2; 10 nucleotides line up with TRBD1. The CDR3 consists of 15 residues. Germline assignment: CDR1 SGHAT and CDR2 FQDESV (reference sequence). The ends lost 5 bases at V and 3 bases at J; junction bases unmatched: 6. The DNA for the CDR3 is TGTGCCAGCAGCCTAGACAGGGGGCAGGACTATGGCTACACCTTC. Its protein is CASSLDRGQDYGYTF.

This clonotype has just a few counts. The rearrangement joins TRBV24-1 to TRBJ2-6, with D unresolved. Between the trimmed V and J ends, which lost 8 bases and 0 bases, there was a span of 10 bases. The germline V gene encodes CDR1 KGHDR and CDR2 SFDVKD. This CDR3 contains 15 residues. DNA of the CDR3: TGTGCCACCATGCCCCGAATCTCTGGGGCCAACGTCCTGACTTTC. Translating gives CATMPRISGANVLTF.

V and J are TRBV7-9 and TRBJ2-7; 10 bases are a match to TRBD2. The V gene's germline CDR1 is SEHNR and CDR2 FQNEAQ (reference sequence). CDR3 length equals 17 residues. The V and J ends lost 5 bases and 0 bases, in that order; junction bases with no gene match: 10. The CDR3 DNA follows: TGTGCCAGCAGCCAATGGAGGACTAGCGGCAGCTCCTACGAGCAGTACTTC. This codes for CASSQWRTSGSSYEQYF.

This clonotype was seen ten or more times. V gene TRBV12-3 or TRBV12-4 combines with J gene TRBJ1-2, with D maybe TRBD1 (6 bases). Between the trimmed V and J ends, which lost 5 bases and 5 bases, there was a span of 9 bases. The CDR3 has 12 residues. CDR3 sequence: CASSRTEYGYTF. The CDR3 region has the DNA TGTGCCAGCAGTCGGACAGAGTATGGCTACACCTTC.

This clonotype was detected ten times or more. The chain couples TRBV10-3 to TRBJ2-1, with unresolved D. V was shortened by 3 bases and J by 4 bases, with 10 bases between the two germline ends. Looked up from germline, CDR1 is ENHRY and CDR2 is SYGVKD. The CDR3 contains 14 residues. The CDR3 nucleotides are TGTGCCATCAGTGAAGACGGTCAGTACAATGAGCAGTTCTTC. It translates to CAISEDGQYNEQFF.

This clonotype was counted a few times. The chain joins TRBV7-2 to TRBJ2-1, with TRBD2 matching over 11 bases. Looked up from germline, CDR1 is SGHTA and CDR2 is FQGNSA. The CDR3 contains 15 residues. With V trimmed by 3 bases and J by 8 bases, 6 bases remained unmatched. CDR3: CASSFLAGGRHEQFF. CDR3 DNA sequence: TGTGCCAGCAGCTTTTTAGCGGGAGGGAGGCATGAGCAGTTCTTC.